This T cell receptor beta chain stems from a study of cytomegalovirus exposure and HLA in healthy donors (dated by TCRdb to the late 2010s). Notes on the research overall: In an earlier analysis of under 750 of the donors, 250 to 350 Gb of sequence data and 90 million to 120 million unique TCR beta sequences from about 179 million T cells were reported. Every repertoire in the discovery cohort had been generated on one and the same sequencing platform. HLA typing included class I and class II loci at four-digit resolution. Genome-wide SNP genotypes for about 60% of the roughly 670 donors were used in a later genetic analysis, which treated that subset as a discovery cohort. Donor age, sex, ethnicity and CMV serostatus were compiled alongside the repertoire data. The number of donors typed differed by locus, with about 629-630 for A, B, C, DRB1 and DQB1, 522 for DQA1, under 610 for DPA1, and some 470 for DPB1. Of the roughly 420 genotyped donors, approximately 80% were placed in the genetic ancestry cluster associated with self-reported Caucasian donors. The study was designed to test whether signatures of past pathogen exposure could be identified by cataloging public T cell receptors. In an earlier analysis of roughly 600 of the donors, high-throughput TCR beta sequencing was used to judge whether each TCR beta V gene segment behaved as functional or pseudogenic. Approximately 300 gigabases of sequencing data and tens of millions of unique TCR sequences were included in an early release covering 500 to 750 HLA-typed donors. The T cell repertoires of around 730 subjects were profiled by immunosequencing and related to cytomegalovirus serostatus. Besides the first cohort of around 670 subjects, a separate validation cohort made up of some 110 different subjects was used. About five DR-DQ haplotypes were treated as single units for association and clustering because of strong linkage in the cohort. High-throughput TCR immunosequencing, statistical association of individual TCRs with disease status, and machine learning were combined to predict cytomegalovirus infection status. On average, approximately 250,000 unique TCR beta nucleotide sequences were sequenced per donor among roughly 430 genotyped donors of the cohort, with roughly 19% of those sequences being non-productive. In a later analysis, previously published TCR beta repertoires from fewer than 750 donors were re-analyzed and high-resolution HLA genotyping was added so that TCR occurrence patterns could be studied. Rather than using new phenotypic data, the later analysis identified candidate immune exposures from TCR beta sequences and from how often those sequences occurred across donors.

Library creation used the immunoSEQ multiplex PCR assay. For the multiplex PCR, a mixture combining 60 forward primers for TCR Vbeta segments and 13 reverse primers for TCR Jbeta segments was used. A multiplex PCR assay on genomic DNA amplified the CDR3 region of rearranged TCR beta genes. The amplified TCR beta libraries were sequenced on the Illumina HiSeq System as 87-base-pair reads. The study's own analysis went as follows. A later analysis counted about 80 million unique TCR beta chains across the 600 to 850 repertoires, and around 9.9 million of these chains were shared by at least two donors. A nearest-neighbor algorithm error-corrected the raw reads and collapsed the reads into unique sequences, merging closely related sequences to remove PCR and sequencing errors. CDR3 sequences were aligned to IMGT reference sequences to assign V, D and J gene segments. For a sequence to be retained, at least a six-nucleotide match to both a V gene segment and a J gene segment was required. A rearrangement was called productive if the CDR3 had no stop codons and remained in frame with V and J, and every other rearrangement was called non-productive. CDR3 was defined according to IMGT convention as the region running from the second conserved V-encoded cysteine to the conserved J-encoded phenylalanine. Sequences without an unambiguous match to a single V gene segment were excluded from the earlier analysis of a few hundred of the donors. An earlier analysis of a few hundred of the donors classified V segments as functional when productive rearrangements were above 56.7% and as segregating when the standard deviation between donors was above 5%. A statistical classification framework was built to diagnose cytomegalovirus status from the catalog of TCR beta chain sequences. In a later analysis, V and J genes were assigned by comparing TCR nucleotide sequences against IMGT/GENE-DB human TR gene sequences. A later analysis assigned CDR3 sequences and most-parsimonious VDJ recombination scenarios with the TCRdist pipeline. In a later analysis, each TCR beta chain was defined by its CDR3 amino acid sequence together with its V-gene family, and reads without a unique V-gene family were excluded. A later analysis removed several hundred highly shared, low-generation-probability nucleotide sequences to deal with suspected cross-contamination and a sequencing artifact. In a later analysis, a clonal expansion index for each public chain was calculated from normalized within-repertoire ranks of inferred template counts. In a later analysis, generation probabilities were computed with a VDJ recombination model fitted to out-of-frame rearrangements, and the resulting probabilities were checked against IGoR. In a later analysis, TCR-TCR, TCR-HLA and TCR-CMV co-occurrence was scored with hypergeometric tests, and a repertoire-size bias correction was applied to TCR pairs. False discovery rates were estimated in a later analysis by permuting HLA or CMV assignments 20 times. In a later analysis, co-occurring TCRs were grouped using DBSCAN, with TCRdist sequence similarity added in when clustering inside HLA-allele-positive subsets. Repertoires with fewer than 30,000 or more than 120,000 public chains, plus five repertoires with anomalous nucleotide sharing, were excluded from co-occurrence clustering. Held by TCRdb, this immuneACCESS table contains in-frame sequences only and omits some clones. Under half of the omission traces to an unresolved V gene where checked; the cause of the rest is unknown. The V and J calls and the clone size are those of that table, but D and trimming were determined from the DNA. The sample includes 150,000 to 180,000 clones, with 74% observed a single time. The ten largest clones take up about 2% of the sample.

General study outcomes and caveats: Strong co-occurrence of HLA alleles, especially DR and DQ, made assigning TCR associations to individual alleles difficult. An earlier analysis of several hundred of the donors showed that most TCR beta V segments appeared in productive rearrangements either about 87% or about 30% of the time, which broadly matched IMGT annotations. The presence/absence analyses assumed that sequencing depth was roughly uniform across donors, and that assumption may not be true. According to a later genetic analysis, donors in an Asian-associated ancestry cluster had fewer N-insertions in productive TCRs than the roughly 700-donor mean. A later analysis found that HLA-associated TCR beta chains were more clonally expanded and had lower generation probabilities than equally common non-associated chains. In vitro tests confirmed that a few of the cytomegalovirus-associated TCR beta chains recognize cytomegalovirus antigens. Most TCR sequences were seen in very few donors, while some public TCRs were found in many individuals. A group of highly shared sequence variants was considered likely to be a technical artifact of the sequencing pipeline. Because some donors lacked HLA typing at each locus, the association tests relied only on the typed subset. This cohort had only TCR beta chains sequenced, and the lack of alpha or paired-chain data limited which features could be detected. Most CMV-associated TCR beta chains appeared to be HLA-restricted in a later analysis, and the HLA associations seemed to be driven largely by CMV exposure. Linkage disequilibrium might explain the correlated functional status among segregating V segments, but an unknown experimental factor could not be excluded. Immune exposure information for the cohort was limited to CMV serostatus. An association between a missense DCLRE1C variant and V-gene and J-gene trimming of TCR beta chains was found in a later genetic analysis and replicated in an independent cohort. In a later analysis, TCR association rates were found to vary across HLA loci, with the most associated TCRs seen for DRB1 alleles and the fewest for HLA-C alleles. Because counts were too low, seventeen rarely observed V segments, including chromosome 9 orphons, were left out of the earlier analysis of a few hundred of the donors. Several of the top co-occurrence clusters appeared to be linked to parvovirus B19, influenza, CMV and Epstein-Barr virus, according to a later analysis. Some IMGT-functional V segments, including TRBV6-2 and TRBV6-3, could not be distinguished by the 87-base-pair reads and were therefore excluded. The classifier was reported to diagnose cytomegalovirus status with high specificity and sensitivity in both the original cohort and the validation cohort. In a later analysis, about 17,000 TCR beta sequences were associated with specific HLA alleles at a false discovery rate of 0.05. The authors suggested that the approach could potentially be extended to other disease states and immunological phenotypes. In the study, some 180 TCR beta chains were listed as associated with cytomegalovirus. A further reported finding was that TCR beta sequences accurately predicted the HLA-A and HLA-B alleles for most subjects in the first cohort.

As regards this clone: There is no known antigen for this receptor. Base qualities are not at hand, and no much larger clone is one base apart.

In total, approximately 700 healthy bone marrow donors made up the cohort. At the time of sampling, every cohort member was nominally healthy, though immune exposures that went unrecorded were likely present. The donor was CMV seronegative and belonged to the group of 352 seronegative cohort members. A peripheral blood sample was provided by each donor, and peripheral blood mononuclear cells were used for TCR beta sequencing. The Qiagen DNeasy Blood Extraction Kit was used to extract genomic DNA from the blood cell samples. Reading from cysteine to phenylalanine, the CDR3 counts 17 amino acids. The retained sequence is limited to the CDR3, 51 bases, with the frame set at the first base. Trimming leaves V shorter by 5 bases and J shorter by 4 bases, with the junction holding 11 bases beyond the gene matches. As encoded in the germline V gene (reference sequence), CDR1 is LNHDA while CDR2 is SQIVND.

The TCR comes from a young man in good health and CMV-seronegative. Recombination joined TRBV19 with TRBJ2-2; 9 junctional bases match TRBD2. The sequenced sample consisted of PBMCs. The bases read TGTGCCAGTAGTGCCTCCCCTAGCGGGGTGATCACCGGGGAGCTGTTTTTT. Translated, this gives CASSASPSGVITGELFF.